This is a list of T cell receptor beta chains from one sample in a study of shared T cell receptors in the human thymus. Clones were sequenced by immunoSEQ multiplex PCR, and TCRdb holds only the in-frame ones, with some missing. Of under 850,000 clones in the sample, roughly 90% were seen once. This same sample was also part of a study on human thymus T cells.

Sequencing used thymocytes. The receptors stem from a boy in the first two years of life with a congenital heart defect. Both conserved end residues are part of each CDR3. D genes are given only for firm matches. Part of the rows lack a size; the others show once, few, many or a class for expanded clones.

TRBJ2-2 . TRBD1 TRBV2 CASSRGQGAFTGELFF TGTGCCAGCAGCCGGGGACAGGGGGCTTTCACCGGGGAGCTGTTTTTT
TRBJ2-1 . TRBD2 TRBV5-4 CASSLLPGLAGGDEQFF TGTGCCAGCAGCTTGCTACCGGGACTAGCGGGTGGAGATGAGCAGTTCTTC
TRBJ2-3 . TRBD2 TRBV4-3 CASSLESSGRPDTQYF TGCGCCAGCAGCCTAGAATCTAGCGGGAGACCAGATACGCAGTATTTT
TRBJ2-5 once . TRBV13 CASSTRDFLYQETQYF TGTGCCAGCAGCACCCGGGACTTCCTGTACCAAGAGACCCAGTACTTC
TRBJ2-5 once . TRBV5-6 CASSYTGTQETQYF TGTGCCAGCAGCTATACAGGGACCCAAGAGACCCAGTACTTC
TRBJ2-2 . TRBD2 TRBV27 CASIAGNTGELFF TGTGCCAGCATAGCGGGAAACACCGGGGAGCTGTTTTTT
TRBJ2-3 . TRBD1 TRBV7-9 CASSRDSRTDTQYF TGTGCCAGCAGCCGGGACAGCCGCACAGATACGCAGTATTTT
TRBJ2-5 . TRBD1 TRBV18 CASSPGPPGQGARGQETQYF TGTGCCAGCTCACCAGGCCCCCCCGGACAGGGGGCAAGGGGTCAAGAGACCCAGTACTTC
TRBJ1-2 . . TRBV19 CASKVGRNYGYTF TGTGCCAGTAAGGTAGGCAGGAACTATGGCTACACCTTC
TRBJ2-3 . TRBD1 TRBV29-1 CSVVPTGEEDTQYF TGCAGCGTTGTACCGACAGGGGAGGAAGATACGCAGTATTTT
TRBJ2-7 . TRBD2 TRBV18 CASSPYTTSRAGAFYEQYF TGTGCCAGCTCACCCTATACTACTAGCCGAGCGGGGGCTTTCTACGAGCAGTACTTC
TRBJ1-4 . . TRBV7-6 CASSLGIGAATNEKLFF TGTGCCAGCAGCTTAGGGATAGGGGCGGCAACTAATGAAAAACTGTTTTTT
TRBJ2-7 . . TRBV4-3 CASSQGRAGIEQYF TGCGCCAGCAGCCAAGGGCGAGCGGGTATCGAGCAGTACTTC
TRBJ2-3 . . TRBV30 CAWSVLSDTQYF TGTGCCTGGAGTGTACTTTCTGATACGCAGTATTTT
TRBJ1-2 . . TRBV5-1 CASSVRDLPGGGYTF TGCGCCAGCAGCGTCCGGGACCTACCGGGGGGGGGCTACACCTTC
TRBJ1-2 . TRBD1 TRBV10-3 CAIGTRDRYNYGYTF TGTGCCATCGGAACCCGGGACAGGTATAACTATGGCTACACCTTC
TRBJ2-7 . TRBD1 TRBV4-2 CASSQGGPDREGITGEQYF TGTGCCAGCAGCCAAGGGGGACCGGACAGGGAAGGCATTACGGGCGAGCAGTACTTC
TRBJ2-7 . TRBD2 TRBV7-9 CASSLRRESGETLSGEQYF TGTGCCAGCAGCTTACGGCGGGAGAGTGGGGAAACTCTTTCCGGCGAGCAGTACTTC
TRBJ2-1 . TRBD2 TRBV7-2 CASSLARLAGFYNEQFF TGTGCCAGCAGCTTAGCGCGGCTAGCGGGATTCTACAATGAGCAGTTCTTC
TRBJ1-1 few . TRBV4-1 CASSQVGGGEAFF TGCGCCAGCAGCCAAGTTGGGGGAGGGGAAGCTTTCTTT
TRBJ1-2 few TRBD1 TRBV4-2 CASSQGRGQADYGYTF TGTGCCAGCAGCCAAGGGAGGGGACAGGCAGACTATGGCTACACCTTC
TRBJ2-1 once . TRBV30 CAWSGAAYNEQFF TGTGCCTGGAGTGGGGCAGCTTACAATGAGCAGTTCTTC